The 32 T cell receptor beta chains listed next were all sequenced from one sample in a study of Graves' ophthalmopathy and Graves' hyperthyroidism. Scientists amplified the TCR beta CDR3 regions from RNA transcripts. First-round RT-PCR relied on HTBI primers, and a second-round multiplex PCR came next. TCRdb reanalysed the multiplex PCR reads using MiXCR and keeps one entry per CDR3 protein. The table has around 1,000,000 distinct CDR3 sequences, roughly 35% seen once; the top ten hold approximately 10%. Sequencing was performed on peripheral blood or thyroid tissue (not recorded which). The receptors were sampled from an adult man with Graves' hyperthyroidism.

The chain has TRBV15 and TRBJ1-1, with D possibly matching TRBD1 (5 bases). V lost 0 bases and J 7 bases, leaving 15 bases between the germline ends. CDR3 length equals 15 residues. CDR1 is LNHNV and CDR2 is YYDKDF in the germline V gene (reference sequence). The CDR3 bases are TGTGCCACCAGCAGAGATCCGGGGGGAGGGAATGAAGCTTTCTTT. Encoded protein: CATSRDPGGGNEAFF.

The rearrangement joins TRBV9 to TRBJ2-2; 7 bases are shared with TRBD1. CDR1 is SGDLS and CDR2 is YYNGEE in the germline V gene. J was trimmed by 7 bases and V by 0 bases; bases with no gene match: 9. CDR3 length: 16 amino acids. CDR3 in amino acids: CASSVVGTDQDGELFF. CDR3 DNA sequence: TGTGCCAGCAGCGTAGTAGGGACAGATCAAGACGGGGAGCTGTTTTTT.

As concerns this clonotype: A junction boundary mismatches the germline segment, possibly from a read error. The V gene is TRBV10-3, the J gene TRBJ2-5; D might be TRBD1 or TRBD2, each matching 5 bases. The J call may not be correct, given that the DNA end is closer to TRBJ2-7. The CDR3 is 13 residues long. The germline CDR1 and CDR2 sequences are ENHRY and SYGVKD. The CDR3 here is CASSGGWGDEQYF. The CDR3 DNA is TGTGCCAGCAGTGGAGGATGGGGCGACGAGCAGTACTTC.

The chain recombines TRBV30 with TRBJ1-5, with 9 bases fitting TRBD1. The CDR3 loop spans 15 amino acids. The J segment lost 5 bases and the V segment lost 1 base, leaving 6 bases of the junction unmatched. Germline loops: CDR1 GTSNPN, CDR2 SVGIG (reference sequence). Here the CDR3 reads CAWSAGTGRDQPQHF. The CDR3 coding sequence is TGTGCCTGGAGTGCGGGGACAGGGCGGGATCAGCCCCAGCATTTT.

The chain carries TRBV10-2 and TRBJ1-2, with 8 bases fitting TRBD1. This CDR3 has 15 residues. V lost 2 bases and J lost 7; bases outside the gene matches: 9. CDR1 and CDR2 from the germline V gene are WSHSY and SAAADI. The chain's CDR3 is CASSEPDRVISGYTF. The CDR3 DNA is TGCGCCAGCAGTGAGCCGGACAGGGTGATCTCTGGCTACACCTTC.

This clonotype was seen only a few times. It may be a read error: a sequence one base away is much more abundant. V and J are TRBV6-5 and TRBJ2-5; D ambiguous. This CDR3 region has 11 residues. Trimming took off 6 bases at V and 5 bases at J, with 7 bases between the two ends. CDR1 MNHEY and CDR2 SVGAGI come from the germline V gene. The CDR3 protein is CASSWVETQYF. CDR3 sequence (DNA): TGTGCCAGCAGCTGGGTGGAGACCCAGTACTTC.

Ten or more counts support this clonotype. V is TRBV5-1 and J is TRBJ1-2; D ambiguous. Germline CDR1 is SGHRS and CDR2 is YFSETQ. V gave up 4 bases and J gave up 2 bases, with 6 bases separating them. CDR3 size: 12 residues. This CDR3 reads CASSGDNYGYTF. DNA of the CDR3: TGCGCCAGCAGCGGCGACAACTATGGCTACACCTTC.

In its sample, this clonotype was seen many times. J is TRBJ1-1 and V is TRBV7-2, with 10 bases identical to TRBD1. The CDR3 contains 14 residues. Germline V gene sequence: CDR1 SGHTA, CDR2 FQGNSA. J was trimmed by 6 bases and V by 6 bases; bases with no gene match: 7. The CDR3 DNA reads TGTGCCAGCAGGTCTACCGGGACAGGGGCTGAAGCTTTCTTT. It specifies CASRSTGTGAEAFF.

The chain combines TRBV28 with TRBJ1-2; D gene unclear. The CDR3 extends over 13 amino acids. The V end lost 7 bases, the J end lost 0 bases, and 9 bases lay between the germline ends. Germline values: CDR1 MDHEN, CDR2 SYDVKM. Written as DNA, the CDR3 is TGTGCCAGCATTACCGGGACTAACTATGGCTACACCTTC. This gives the protein CASITGTNYGYTF.

This clonotype was recorded at least ten times. The chain carries TRBV5-1 and TRBJ1-6, with unresolved D. V was pared by 3 bases and J by 6 bases, with 7 bases between. CDR3 length: 13 residues. CDR1 SGHRS and CDR2 YFSETQ come from the germline V gene. Here the CDR3 DNA reads TGCGCCAGCAGCTCTCAGATTAATTCACCCCTCCACTTT. Translation: CASSSQINSPLHF.

With respect to this clonotype: A read error may produce the germline difference seen at one junction end. The V call is TRBV9, the J call TRBJ1-4, with a possible D match to TRBD1 (5 bases). The CDR3 is 15 amino acids. From germline, CDR1 is SGDLS and CDR2 YYNGEE. The CDR3 coding sequence is TGTGCCAGCAGCCCAGTTGGGGCCAGTGGAGAAAAACTATTTTTT. Translation gives CASSPVGASGEKLFF.

The sample holds many counts of this clonotype. The chain is built from TRBV6-5 and TRBJ1-4; unclear D gene. Germline-derived CDR1 and CDR2 are MNHEY and SVGAGI. V lost 7 bases to trimming and J lost 5 bases, with 5 bases between them. The CDR3 covers 11 residues. The CDR3 protein is CASTENEKLFF. CDR3 sequence (DNA): TGTGCCAGCACCGAGAATGAAAAACTGTTTTTT.

The CDR3 sequence is CASVQGREGSRQQYF. The CDR3 DNA is TGCGCCAGCGTTCAGGGGCGGGAGGGGTCTAGGCAGCAGTACTTC. The chain combines TRBV10-2 with TRBJ2-7; 9 bases fit TRBD2. This CDR3 comprises 15 residues. Germline V gene lookup returns CDR1 WSHSY and CDR2 SAAADI. With 8 bases clipped from V and 8 bases from J, the junction kept 16 bases outside the gene matches.

In this sample, this clonotype turned up many times. The gene calls are TRBV6-6 and TRBJ1-1; D is unresolved. The CDR3 extends over 11 amino acids. The germline gives CDR1 MNHNY, CDR2 SVGAGI (reference sequence). Trimming shortened V by 8 bases and J by 10 bases, and 14 bases separated the two germline ends. The DNA of the CDR3 is TGTGCCAGCCGGGGAGGTGTTGGAGCTTTCTTT. Amino acid sequence: CASRGGVGAFF.

This chain links TRBV10-3 with TRBJ2-7; 11 nucleotides align to TRBD2. Matching the DNA end better, TRBJ2-1 makes the J call doubtful. Germline V CDR1 and CDR2: ENHRY, SYGVKD. This CDR3 is built from 17 residues. The CDR3 sequence: CAIKGGSGTSGSNEQFF. In nucleotides, the CDR3 is TGTGCCATCAAAGGGGGCTCCGGGACTAGCGGTTCCAATGAGCAGTTCTTC.

This clonotype was observed many times. The V gene is TRBV10-3, the J gene TRBJ2-7, with 7 bases matching TRBD2. Germline values: CDR1 ENHRY, CDR2 SYGVKD. With 0 bases clipped from V and 0 bases from J, the junction kept 5 bases outside the gene matches. CDR3 length: 16 residues. The CDR3 DNA reads as TGTGCCATCAGTGAGTCGGGCAGGACTAGCTCCTACGAGCAGTACTTC. Encoded protein: CAISESGRTSSYEQYF.

There are a few counts of this clonotype. The CDR3 is CASSLAVRGLISGANVLTF. In DNA, the CDR3 is TGCGCCAGCAGCTTGGCGGTCAGGGGCCTAATCTCTGGGGCCAACGTCCTGACTTTC. This rearrangement joins TRBV5-1 to TRBJ2-6, with D maybe TRBD1 (6 bases). This CDR3 has 19 residues. Germline-derived CDR1 and CDR2 are SGHRS and YFSETQ. V lost 0 bases to trimming and J lost 0 bases, with 16 bases between them.

This clonotype was counted ten times or more. The chain recombines TRBV7-9 with TRBJ1-5; 9 bases agree with TRBD1. J gave up 5 bases and V 5 bases, and 7 bases lay outside the gene matches. Germline V gene sequence: CDR1 SEHNR, CDR2 FQNEAQ (reference sequence). The CDR3 length is 15 residues. In DNA form, the CDR3 reads TGTGCCAGCAGCCGGGGACAGGGAAGAGATCAGCCCCAGCATTTT. Protein: CASSRGQGRDQPQHF.

This clonotype was counted many times. The chain links TRBV6-5 to TRBJ2-5; 9 bases fit TRBD1. The CDR3 runs 15 residues. V dropped 6 bases and J dropped 5; count of bases not matched to a gene: 10. Germline CDR1 MNHEY, CDR2 SVGAGI. For the CDR3, the DNA is TGTGCCAGCAGATTCACCGGGACAGGGAAGGAGACCCAGTACTTC. Its translation: CASRFTGTGKETQYF.

This chain links TRBV25-1 with TRBJ1-6; unclear D gene. The CDR3 is 15 residues long. Germline V gene sequence: CDR1 MGHDK, CDR2 SYGVNS. Trimming left V 3 bases short and J 10 bases short, with 16 bases between. CDR3 region: CASSDTLGRESPLHF. The CDR3 DNA reads TGTGCCAGCAGTGACACCCTCGGGCGGGAATCACCCCTCCACTTT.

The rearrangement joins TRBV7-2 to TRBJ1-6, with 8 positions matching TRBD1. The V and J ends lost 4 bases and 9 bases, in that order; junction bases with no gene match: 11. Germline V gene data show CDR1 as SGHTA and CDR2 as FQGNSA. The CDR3 is made up of 16 amino acids. In nucleotides, the CDR3 is TGTGCCAGCAGCTCAACCCCAGGGGGCGCGGGTTCACCCCTCCACTTT. Residues: CASSSTPGGAGSPLHF.

This clonotype has only a few counts. The rearrangement links TRBV20-1 to TRBJ2-7; D not resolved. V gave up 0 bases and J gave up 6 bases, with 21 bases separating them. The CDR3 contains 16 residues. CDR1 is DFQATT, CDR2 SNEGSKA, per germline (reference sequence). In DNA form, the CDR3 reads TGCAGTGCTAGAGATCTTAAGGTCTCCCCCTCGGCCGAGCAGTACTTC. Translating gives CSARDLKVSPSAEQYF.

In this sample, this clonotype turned up many times. This sequence joins TRBV10-3 and TRBJ2-7, with 7 bases lining up with TRBD2. V gave up 7 bases and J gave up 0 bases; unmatched junction bases: 9. The germline gives CDR1 ENHRY, CDR2 SYGVKD. CDR3 length: 15 amino acids. The CDR3 sequence: CAIKGTERDSYEQYF. As DNA, the CDR3 is TGTGCCATCAAGGGGACGGAGCGGGACTCCTACGAGCAGTACTTC.

This clonotype was recorded many times. The chain joins TRBV7-9 to TRBJ2-2; 8 bases map to TRBD1. With V trimmed by 6 bases and J by 7 bases, 13 bases remained unmatched. Germline loops: CDR1 SEHNR, CDR2 FQNEAQ (reference sequence). This CDR3 region has 16 residues. In nucleotides, the CDR3 is TGTGCCAGCAGACCTGACAGGGGTCGGCTTGGCGGGGAGCTGTTTTTT. Translation gives CASRPDRGRLGGELFF.

In its sample, this clonotype was seen many times. V and J are TRBV20-1 and TRBJ2-5; no clear D gene. The CDR3 covers 11 residues. Germline lookup yields CDR1 DFQATT and CDR2 SNEGSKA (reference sequence). The chain's CDR3 is CSASREETQYF. The CDR3 DNA follows: TGCAGCGCTTCCAGAGAAGAGACCCAGTACTTC.

This sequence joins TRBV25-1 and TRBJ1-1; maybe TRBD1 (5 bases). Germline assignment: CDR1 MGHDK and CDR2 SYGVNS. This CDR3 region has 14 residues. The V and J ends lost 6 bases and 1 base respectively, with 12 bases between them. The CDR3 DNA sequence: TGTGCCAGCAGCAGGGTCCGGGCGAACACTGAAGCTTTCTTT. Protein sequence: CASSRVRANTEAFF.

On this clonotype: Since a much larger clone is just one base distant, this may be a read error. Lacking the conserved final phenylalanine or tryptophan, this CDR3 likely reflects a read error. The rearrangement links TRBV12-3 or TRBV12-4 to TRBJ1-2, with TRBD1 matching 8 bases. The CDR3 is made up of 15 amino acids. J was trimmed by 0 bases and V by 3 bases; bases with no gene match: 3. DNA for the CDR3: TGTGCCAGCAGTTTGGCGGACAGGGCTAACTATGGCTACACCGTC. It translates to CASSLADRANYGYTV.

This chain uses TRBV4-1 with TRBJ2-5; tentatively, D is TRBD2 (5 bases). Trimming took off 4 bases at V and 2 bases at J, with 20 bases between the two ends. Germline V gene sequence: CDR1 MGHRA, CDR2 YSYEKL. CDR3 length: 17 amino acids. The CDR3 DNA reads as TGCGCCAGCAGCCTAGGCCTAGGGCTCGGGGTTCAAGAGACCCAGTACTTC. It is translated as CASSLGLGLGVQETQYF.

The V call is TRBV12-3 or TRBV12-4, the J call TRBJ2-7, with D perhaps matching TRBD1 (5 bases). The CDR3 length is 14 residues. V dropped 1 base and J dropped 2 bases, with 9 bases sitting between them. The CDR3 protein is CASSLGTPTYEQYF. The CDR3 region has the DNA TGTGCCAGCAGTTTAGGGACACCCACCTACGAGCAGTACTTC.

This clonotype was detected ten times or more. CDR3 protein: CASSLRTGVRGETQYF. In DNA, the CDR3 is TGTGCCAGCAGCTTAAGGACAGGTGTAAGGGGAGAGACCCAGTACTTC. This chain connects TRBV7-3 to TRBJ2-5, with TRBD1 identical over 7 bases. V shed 1 base and J 4 bases; nucleotides not matched to a gene: 9. This CDR3 has 16 amino acids. Germline V lookup: CDR1 SGHTA, CDR2 FQGTGA.

The V gene is TRBV3-1, the J gene TRBJ1-5, with D maybe TRBD1 (5 bases). V dropped 2 bases and J dropped 6 bases, with 11 bases sitting between them. The CDR3 totals 14 residues. The germline gives CDR1 LGHDT, CDR2 YNNKEL (reference sequence). This chain's CDR3 is CASSQQGTGQPQHF. In DNA form, the CDR3 reads TGTGCCAGCAGCCAACAGGGAACGGGTCAGCCCCAGCATTTT. Looking up the rest from reference TRBV3-1 and TRBJ1-5 gives the full variable domain: DTAVSQTPKYLVTQMGNDKSIKCEQNLGHDTMYWYKQDSKKFLKIMFSYNNKELIINETVPNRFSPKSPDKAHLNLHINSLELGDSAVYFCASSQQGTGQPQHFGDGTRLSIL.

This clonotype has only a few counts. The chain couples TRBV19 to TRBJ1-1; D is uncertain. V lost 3 bases, J lost 1 base, and 21 bases lay in between. Germline loops: CDR1 LNHDA, CDR2 SQIVND (reference sequence). The CDR3 length is 18 residues. CDR3 residues: CASSIAWARLVENTEAFF. The CDR3 DNA reads TGTGCCAGTAGTATTGCGTGGGCCAGGCTGGTTGAGAACACTGAAGCTTTCTTT.